The clone carrying this TCR beta chain has a count of ten or more. Its antigen is not known. TCR alpha and beta CDR3 regions were amplified from RNA using iRepertoire nested multiplex PCR. TCRdb passed the multiplex PCR reads through MiXCR, listing each CDR3 protein once. The sample yields more than 95,000 distinct CDR3 sequences, around 23% seen once. This specimen belongs to a study of glioma-infiltrating T cells. Study conclusions and caveats: Tissue and blood shared very few CDR3 sequences.

Trimming pared 5 bases from V and 0 bases from J, leaving 14 bases between. The CDR3 runs to 16 residues. The germline CDR1 and CDR2 sequences are MGHDK and SYGVNS. The chain carries TRBV25-1 and TRBJ1-3; unclear D gene. Sequencing was performed on glioma tissue, nonneoplastic brain tissue, or PBMCs (not recorded which). The clonotype originates from a human donor with low-grade glioma or glioblastoma, undergoing nonglioma brain surgery, or in good health (not recorded which). CDR3 protein: CASSHTPSYSGNTIYF. In DNA, the CDR3 is TGTGCCAGCAGTCACACTCCAAGTTACTCTGGAAACACCATATATTTT.